The TCR beta chain under discussion was sequenced for a study of shared clonotypes between healthy human individuals. Overall study findings and caveats: Sampling used blood alone; tissue repertoires probably differ. Among the subsets, naive ones generally showed larger estimated richness than memory ones.

Once extracted for a subset, genomic DNA was divided evenly among several immunoSEQ plates. Sorted-subset replicate PCR reactions were performed with around 200 ng DNA, corresponding to roughly 30,000 T cell genomes. Measured with immunoSEQ multiplex PCR; TCRdb has only the in-frame clones, and not every one. The table includes under 200,000 clones, 85% to 95% detected once. The CDR3 consists of 13 residues. V was cut by 1 base and J by 3 bases, with 1 base left in between. Germline V gives CDR1 SGHNT, CDR2 YENEEA. As regards this clone: The antigen is undetermined.

The sequence came from a woman in her twenties or thirties in good health. Sequenced: naive CD4+ T cells sorted from blood. The subset: CD45RA+ positively selected. The chain links TRBV11-3 to TRBJ2-6; D unresolved. Written as DNA, the CDR3 is TGTGCCAGCAGCTTAGGTGGGGCCAACGTCCTGACTTTC. Translated: CASSLGGANVLTF.